The 30 T cell receptor beta chains below were found in one sample sequenced in a study of cytomegalovirus exposure and HLA in healthy donors. It was with 60 Vbeta and 13 Jbeta primers that the PCR ran. Clones were sequenced by immunoSEQ multiplex PCR, and TCRdb holds only the in-frame ones, with some missing. The data hold 90,000 to 130,000 clones, with 76% observed a single time. Material for sequencing was PBMCs. These receptors originate from a young man in good health and CMV-seropositive.

In this sample, this clone turned up once. This rearrangement joins TRBV27 to TRBJ1-2; D is possibly TRBD1 (5 bases). Germline CDR1 MNHEY, CDR2 SMNVEV (reference sequence). V was cut by 5 bases and J by 4 bases, with 8 bases left in between. The CDR3 sequence is 12 residues long. CDR3 amino acids: CASSPDSYGYTF. CDR3 DNA: TGTGCCAGCAGTCCCGACAGCTATGGCTACACCTTC.

This chain joins TRBV6-4 and TRBJ2-3, with 8 bases fitting TRBD2. Germline V gene data show CDR1 as MRHNA and CDR2 as SNTAGT. The CDR3 has 15 residues. V shed 0 bases and J 2 bases; nucleotides not matched to a gene: 1. CDR3 DNA: TGTGCCAGCAGTGACTCACTAGCGGCCACAGATACGCAGTATTTT. Its translation: CASSDSLAATDTQYF.

V usage is TRBV5-1 and J usage is TRBJ2-7, with D perhaps matching TRBD1 (6 bases). The CDR3 spans 15 residues. Germline V lookup: CDR1 SGHRS, CDR2 YFSETQ. V lost 4 bases and J lost 0, with 14 bases in between. In nucleotides, the CDR3 is TGCGCCAGCAGCACTTACCGACAGGTCTCCTACGAGCAGTACTTC. It encodes CASSTYRQVSYEQYF. Full variable domain (outside the CDR3, taken from reference TRBV5-1 and TRBJ2-7): KAGVTQTPRYLIKTRGQQVTLSCSPISGHRSVSWYQQTPGQGLQFLFEYFSETQRNKGNFPGRFSGRQFSNSRSEMNVSTLELGDSALYLCASSTYRQVSYEQYFGPGTRLTVT.

V gene TRBV7-2 combines with J gene TRBJ2-7, with D hard to call. Germline V CDR1 and CDR2: SGHTA, FQGNSA. The CDR3 runs 11 residues. V was shortened by 5 bases and J by 6 bases, with 8 bases between the two germline ends. The CDR3 is CASSQFREQYF. The CDR3 DNA is TGTGCCAGCAGCCAGTTTCGCGAGCAGTACTTC.

The chain has TRBV28 and TRBJ1-1; 7 bases are shared with TRBD1. The ends lost 5 bases at V and 6 bases at J; junction bases unmatched: 6. The germline gives CDR1 MDHEN, CDR2 SYDVKM. The CDR3 consists of 13 residues. The CDR3, as DNA: TGTGCCAGCAGTGCGGGAGGGGGCTCTGAAGCTTTCTTT. Translation gives CASSAGGGSEAFF.

With respect to this clone: This sample also contains other DNA sequences that code for the same CDR3. The CDR3 sequence: CASSQVGGDTQYF. CDR3 sequence (DNA): TGCGCCAGCAGCCAAGTAGGAGGAGATACGCAGTATTTT. The chain employs TRBV4-1 and TRBJ2-3; maybe TRBD2 (5 bases). CDR1 is MGHRA, CDR2 YSYEKL, per germline. The CDR3 has 13 amino acids. V was shortened by 1 base and J by 5 bases, with 7 bases between the two germline ends.

The V and J genes are TRBV9 and TRBJ2-1; 7 bases are a match to TRBD2. Germline V gene sequence: CDR1 SGDLS, CDR2 YYNGEE. This CDR3 spans 16 amino acids. J was trimmed by 13 bases and V by 0 bases; bases with no gene match: 16. CDR3 in amino acids: CASSVGGTVREGRQFF. The CDR3 region has the DNA TGTGCCAGCAGCGTAGGAGGGACTGTGAGGGAGGGACGCCAGTTCTTC.

This chain links TRBV7-9 with TRBJ2-7; D gene ambiguous. With 2 bases removed from V and 3 bases from J, the gap between germline ends came to 8 bases. Per germline, CDR1 SEHNR and CDR2 FQNEAQ (reference sequence). CDR3 size: 13 residues. DNA for the CDR3: TGTGCCAGCAGCTTAAGTGCCAGCTACGAGCAGTACTTC. It yields the protein CASSLSASYEQYF.

V is TRBV28 and J is TRBJ2-7; 8 bases align to TRBD1. CDR1 and CDR2 from the germline V gene are MDHEN and SYDVKM. The CDR3 spans 12 residues. The trim removed 5 bases at V and 12 bases at J, leaving 9 bases unmatched. CDR3 nucleotide sequence: TGTGCCAGCAGTCCTTCAGGGGGCCTGGGGTACTTC. This codes for CASSPSGGLGYF.

V gene TRBV7-9 combines with J gene TRBJ2-7; 8 bases agree with TRBD1. Per the germline V gene, CDR1 is SEHNR and CDR2 is FQNEAQ (reference sequence). The CDR3 contains 14 residues. V shed 5 bases and J 3 bases; nucleotides not matched to a gene: 6. CDR3 region: CASSLPGGGYEQYF. CDR3 nucleotides: TGTGCCAGCAGCCTGCCAGGGGGCGGCTACGAGCAGTACTTC.

The chain combines TRBV27 with TRBJ2-7; tentatively, D is TRBD1 (5 bases). Germline values: CDR1 MNHEY, CDR2 SMNVEV (reference sequence). V was cut by 8 bases and J by 2 bases, with 13 bases left in between. The CDR3 totals 13 residues. The chain's CDR3 is CASSSRVTYEQYF. In DNA form, the CDR3 reads TGTGCCAGCTCATCCAGGGTAACCTACGAGCAGTACTTC.

The rearrangement joins TRBV30 to TRBJ2-5; the D is unclear. Trimming pared 5 bases from V and 5 bases from J, leaving 12 bases between. The CDR3 is made up of 12 amino acids. Germline V gene lookup returns CDR1 GTSNPN and CDR2 SVGIG (reference sequence). CDR3 in DNA: TGTGCCTGGGCCGCCACCGGGGAGACCCAGTACTTC. Protein sequence: CAWAATGETQYF.

This chain uses TRBV7-9 with TRBJ2-2; tentative D call: TRBD2 (7 bases). V lost 6 bases and J lost 6, with 17 bases in between. The CDR3 is 15 amino acids. CDR1 SEHNR and CDR2 FQNEAQ come from the germline V gene (reference sequence). CDR3 DNA sequence: TGTGCCAGCAGATCCATAGGGGGGGGCGCCGGGGAGCTGTTTTTT. Its protein is CASRSIGGGAGELFF.

There are a few counts of this clone. This chain joins TRBV6-5 and TRBJ1-1, with 8 bases that match TRBD1. Unmatched junction bases numbered 5, after V lost 0 bases and J lost 2 bases. Germline V gene sequence: CDR1 MNHEY, CDR2 SVGAGI. The CDR3 covers 16 residues. CDR3 loop: CASSYSSGTGNTEAFF. CDR3 DNA sequence: TGTGCCAGCAGTTACTCATCCGGGACAGGAAACACTGAAGCTTTCTTT.

This clone appeared a few times. V and J are TRBV5-4 and TRBJ2-2; TRBD2 is a possible D gene (6 bases). Germline-derived CDR1 and CDR2 are SGHNT and YYREEE (reference sequence). CDR3 length: 11 amino acids. Here the CDR3 reads CEAGNTGELFF. As DNA, the CDR3 is TGTGAAGCGGGGAACACCGGGGAGCTGTTTTTT.

This chain uses TRBV5-1 with TRBJ2-2, with D maybe TRBD1 (5 bases). The CDR3 sequence is 18 residues long. The germline V gene encodes CDR1 SGHRS and CDR2 YFSETQ. The V gene lost 0 bases and the J gene lost 6 bases, with 21 bases spanning the gap. The CDR3 DNA is TGCGCCAGCAGCTTGGAATTGTGGGCGACCAAAGGGGCCGGGGAGCTGTTTTTT. Its protein product is CASSLELWATKGAGELFF.

The chain links TRBV28 to TRBJ1-5; the match to TRBD1 covers 8 bases. CDR3 length: 14 amino acids. Losses at the gene ends were 2 bases for V and 9 bases for J; bases not matched to a gene: 6. Germline CDR1 MDHEN, CDR2 SYDVKM. The CDR3 DNA is TGTGCCAGCAGTTTAGGGACAGGCTTTCGGCCCCAGCATTTT. Protein product: CASSLGTGFRPQHF.

The chain is built from TRBV6-6 and TRBJ1-2; 7 positions agree with TRBD1. The V gene's germline CDR1 is MNHNY and CDR2 SVGAGI (reference sequence). V dropped 4 bases and J dropped 8; count of bases not matched to a gene: 10. This CDR3 region has 14 residues. The CDR3 spells CASSSGSGTAGYTF. The CDR3 bases are TGTGCCAGCAGTTCAGGATCCGGGACAGCCGGCTACACCTTC.

CDR3 protein: CASSQSAASADTQYF. Written as DNA, the CDR3 is TGCGCCAGCAGCCAATCGGCGGCTAGCGCAGATACGCAGTATTTT. The rearrangement uses TRBV4-3 and TRBJ2-3, with a possible D match to TRBD2 (6 bases). The CDR3 covers 15 residues. Germline lookup yields CDR1 LGHNA and CDR2 YSLEER. V was pared by 2 bases and J by 4 bases, with 13 bases between.

This chain connects TRBV7-8 to TRBJ2-3, with 10 bases lining up with TRBD2. CDR1 is SGHVS and CDR2 is FQNEAQ in the germline V gene. With V trimmed by 4 bases and J by 5 bases, 6 bases remained unmatched. The CDR3 extends over 15 amino acids. CDR3 sequence reads: CASSSQRGGRDTQYF. CDR3 in DNA: TGTGCCAGCAGCTCCCAGCGGGGGGGCCGAGATACGCAGTATTTT. The variable domain in full, completed from reference TRBV7-8 and TRBJ2-3, reads GAGVSQSPRYKVAKRGQDVALRCDPISGHVSLFWYQQALGQGPEFLTYFQNEAQLDKSGLPSDRFFAERPEGSVSTLKIQRTQQEDSAVYLCASSSQRGGRDTQYFGPGTRLTVL.

This sequence joins TRBV21-1 and TRBJ1-2; the DNA was not compared with TRBD1, the D call given in the table. TRBV21-1 corresponds to a pseudogene. The CDR3 loop spans 14 amino acids. CDR3 residues: CASILTGADYGYTF. The DNA of the CDR3 is TGTGCCAGCATACTAACAGGGGCTGACTATGGCTACACCTTC.

The rearrangement links TRBV6-1 to TRBJ2-5; 9 bases are a match to TRBD2. This CDR3 is built from 13 residues. CDR1 is MNHNS and CDR2 is SASEGT in the germline V gene. Unmatched junction bases numbered 2, after V lost 4 bases and J lost 5 bases. CDR3 residues: CASSASGVETQYF. CDR3 bases: TGTGCCAGCAGTGCTAGCGGGGTTGAGACCCAGTACTTC.

This chain uses TRBV7-8 with TRBJ1-1, with 7 bases fitting TRBD1. V lost 1 base and J lost 10; bases outside the gene matches: 9. This CDR3 contains 14 residues. CDR1 SGHVS and CDR2 FQNEAQ come from the germline V gene. CDR3 sequence (DNA): TGTGCCAGCAGCTTAGAAGGTGTGACAGGGAGAGCTTTCTTT. It encodes CASSLEGVTGRAFF.

This clone was picked up one time. The CDR3: CASSPSGQGTETYNSPLHF. The CDR3 coding sequence is TGTGCCAGCAGTCCGTCGGGACAGGGGACAGAAACCTATAATTCACCCCTCCACTTT. The chain has TRBV2 and TRBJ1-6, with 10 bases identical to TRBD1. Germline V gene data show CDR1 as SNHLY and CDR2 as FYNNEI. This CDR3 spans 19 amino acids. The trim removed 5 bases at V and 2 bases at J, leaving 12 bases unmatched.

This clone was seen a single time. The V and J genes are TRBV6-1 and TRBJ2-3; TRBD1 aligns across 11 bases. The CDR3 contains 16 residues. CDR1 is MNHNS and CDR2 is SASEGT in the germline V gene. The J segment lost 4 bases and the V segment lost 3 bases, leaving 6 bases of the junction unmatched. The CDR3 sequence is CASSEPPGQGADTQYF. The CDR3 coding sequence is TGTGCCAGCAGTGAGCCCCCGGGACAGGGGGCAGATACGCAGTATTTT.

This chain links TRBV6-5 with TRBJ2-5; 7 bases map to TRBD1. Germline V gene data show CDR1 as MNHEY and CDR2 as SVGAGI. CDR3 size: 13 residues. V lost 5 bases, J lost 2 bases, and 2 bases stayed unmatched. The DNA of the CDR3 is TGTGCCAGCAGTGACAGGGCTCAAGAGACCCAGTACTTC. Residues: CASSDRAQETQYF.

This clone was counted a single time. This chain links TRBV9 with TRBJ1-2; 8 positions agree with TRBD1. The CDR3 loop spans 12 amino acids. Germline values: CDR1 SGDLS, CDR2 YYNGEE. The junction had 7 bases not matched to a gene; V was cut back by 8 bases and J by 7 bases. Written as DNA, the CDR3 is TGTGCCAGTTCCACAGGGGGTTCTGGCTACACCTTC. Its protein product is CASSTGGSGYTF.

The genes are TRBV5-1 and TRBJ1-3; 7 nucleotides agree with TRBD1. The CDR3 is made up of 16 amino acids. The V gene end was trimmed by 0 bases and the J gene end by 3 bases; junction bases not matched to a gene: 6. From germline, CDR1 is SGHRS and CDR2 YFSETQ. CDR3 nucleotide sequence: TGCGCCAGCAGCTTGGGCTCAAGGACAGGTGGAAACACCATATATTTT. Encoded protein: CASSLGSRTGGNTIYF.

The chain is built from TRBV5-1 and TRBJ2-7; 10 positions match TRBD2. V dropped 3 bases and J dropped 3; count of bases not matched to a gene: 3. Germline V gene sequence: CDR1 SGHRS, CDR2 YFSETQ. The CDR3 is 14 residues long. DNA for the CDR3: TGCGCCAGCAGCTCTAGCGGGGGAAACTACGAGCAGTACTTC. Amino acid sequence: CASSSSGGNYEQYF.

Here the CDR3 reads CASSYSVSGGSYGYTF. CDR3 DNA: TGTGCCAGCAGTTACTCGGTTTCGGGGGGGAGCTATGGCTACACCTTC. The chain joins TRBV6-5 to TRBJ1-2; possible D gene TRBD1, 5 bases. CDR3 length equals 16 residues. Germline V CDR1 and CDR2: MNHEY, SVGAGI. V shed 0 bases and J shed 4 bases, with 15 bases lying between them.